Listed below are T cell receptor beta chains from one sample, sequenced in a study of radiation and T cells in renal cell carcinoma. Sequenced by immunoSEQ multiplex PCR; TCRdb stores in-frame clones only, minus some. The table shows just over 95,000 clones, with 80% to 90% occurring only once. Sequencing was performed on blood, taken from a patient whose treatment included radiotherapy and nephrectomy. All receptors derive from a man aged 60 to 69 with renal cell carcinoma. Each CDR3 is given with its conserved first and last residue. D genes are given only for firm matches. Clone size, where shown, is once, few, many, or a class for clones that have expanded.

D,size,V,J,DNA,CDR3
TRBD2,NA,TRBV25-1,TRBJ2-3,TGTGCCAGCAGTGAAGGGGGACTAGCGGGAGTGATAGATACGCAGTATTTT,CASSEGGLAGVIDTQYF
NA,NA,TRBV5-4,TRBJ1-1,TGTGCCAGCAGCTTGTTACTCGGAGCGCACACTGAAGCTTTCTTT,CASSLLLGAHTEAFF
TRBD1,few,TRBV18,TRBJ1-4,TGTGCCAGCTCACGGGATCAGGGGGCCGATGAAAAACTGTTTTTT,CASSRDQGADEKLFF
TRBD2,NA,TRBV6-5,TRBJ2-7,TGTGCCAGCAGTTACCGGGAGGGGATGTACGAGCAGTACTTC,CASSYREGMYEQYF
NA,NA,TRBV6-5,TRBJ1-2,TGTGCCAGCAGTTACTCAGGGGGTGGAGGCTACACCTTC,CASSYSGGGGYTF
TRBD1,NA,TRBV18,TRBJ1-5,TGTGCCAGCTCACCCCGACGGGACAGCGATAGCAATCAGCCCCAGCATTTT,CASSPRRDSDSNQPQHF
TRBD2,once,TRBV7-9,TRBJ2-7,TGTGCCAGCAGCAGACTAGCGGGTTACGAGCAGTACTTC,CASSRLAGYEQYF
TRBD2,NA,TRBV19,TRBJ2-3,TGTGCCAGTAGTAACACCGGGCCGGGACTAGCGGGATGGGCAGATACGCAGTATTTT,CASSNTGPGLAGWADTQYF
NA,once,TRBV27,TRBJ1-1,TGTGCCAGCAGTACCCGGGGGGGGTACACTGAAGCTTTCTTT,CASSTRGGYTEAFF
NA,NA,TRBV28,TRBJ1-1,TGTGCCAGCCCATCCCGAATCGGAAGGAACGAAGCTTTCTTT,CASPSRIGRNEAFF
NA,NA,TRBV28,TRBJ2-7,TGTGCCAGCAGTTTATTGGGACGACACTACGAGCAGTACTTC,CASSLLGRHYEQYF
NA,NA,TRBV7-9,TRBJ2-2,TGTGCCAGCAGCTCTAGAGGAGTTAAGAACACCGGGGAGCTGTTTTTT,CASSSRGVKNTGELFF
NA,few,TRBV7-9,TRBJ2-6,TGTGCCAGCAGCTTCCACAGGGAACCTGGGGCCAACGTCCTGACTTTC,CASSFHREPGANVLTF
NA,NA,TRBV5-1,TRBJ2-6,TGCGCCAGCAGCTTAGGCCCGTGGGGTTCTGGGGCCAACGTCCTGACTTTC,CASSLGPWGSGANVLTF
NA,NA,TRBV6-1,TRBJ1-2,TGTGCCAGCAGCGCGGACAGAGGCCCCCTTGGCTACACCTTC,CASSADRGPLGYTF
TRBD1,NA,TRBV28,TRBJ1-4,TGTGCCAGCAATAGTCCAAGTGGGGACAGGAGGGGGAAACTGTTTTTT,CASNSPSGDRRGKLFF
NA,NA,TRBV19,TRBJ1-3,TGTGCCAGTAGTGCCGACAGCCCCATCTCTGGAAACACCATATATTTT,CASSADSPISGNTIYF
NA,NA,TRBV5-6,TRBJ1-2,TGTGCCAGCAGCTTGGGTCGGAACTATGGCTACACCTTC,CASSLGRNYGYTF
NA,NA,TRBV5-5,TRBJ1-5,TGTGCCAGCAGCTTGGCGCCCAACAATCAGCCCCAGCATTTT,CASSLAPNNQPQHF
TRBD2,NA,TRBV7-8,TRBJ2-3,TGTGCCAGCAGCTCGGGACTAGCGGGAGAAGGGACGCAGTATTTT,CASSSGLAGEGTQYF
TRBD1,NA,TRBV4-3,TRBJ2-7,TGCGCCAGCAGCCGCGCTGCGGGACAGGCCTACGAGCAGTACTTC,CASSRAAGQAYEQYF
TRBD2,NA,TRBV19,TRBJ2-2,TGTGCCAGTAGTCGCCGCGGGGGAGAGAACACCGGGGAGCTGTTTTTT,CASSRRGGENTGELFF
NA,NA,TRBV19,TRBJ1-5,TGTGCCAGTAGAGGACAGTTCAATCAGCCCCAGCATTTT,CASRGQFNQPQHF
NA,NA,TRBV30,TRBJ1-2,TGTGCCTTCAACAGGGAGACACGCTATGGCTACACCTTC,CAFNRETRYGYTF
NA,NA,TRBV6-1,TRBJ2-2,TGTGCCAGCAGCCCCACCATCATGGGCGGGGAGCTGTTTTTT,CASSPTIMGGELFF
NA,NA,TRBV28,TRBJ1-4,TGTGCCAGCAGTTCGACCCGGGACAAGGTCCCCAATGAAAAACTGTTTTTT,CASSSTRDKVPNEKLFF